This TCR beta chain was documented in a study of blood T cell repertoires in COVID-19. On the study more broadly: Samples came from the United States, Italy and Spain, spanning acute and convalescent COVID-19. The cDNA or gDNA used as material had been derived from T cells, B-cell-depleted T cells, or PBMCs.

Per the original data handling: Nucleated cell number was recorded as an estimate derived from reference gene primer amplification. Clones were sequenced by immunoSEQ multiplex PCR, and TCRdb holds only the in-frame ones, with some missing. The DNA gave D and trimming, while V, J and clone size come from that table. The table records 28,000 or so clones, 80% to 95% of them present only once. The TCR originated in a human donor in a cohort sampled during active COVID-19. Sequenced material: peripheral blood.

CDR3 residues: CASSQDLGAGTDTQYF. DNA of the CDR3: TGTGCCAGCAGCCAAGATCTTGGGGCCGGCACAGATACGCAGTATTTT. J is TRBJ2-3 and V is TRBV3-1 (or the pseudogene TRBV3-2); TRBD1 is a possible D gene (5 bases). Germline assignment: CDR1 LGHDT and CDR2 YNNKEL (reference sequence). The germline V and J ends were trimmed by 0 bases and 1 base, with 11 bases remaining between them. CDR3 length equals 16 residues.